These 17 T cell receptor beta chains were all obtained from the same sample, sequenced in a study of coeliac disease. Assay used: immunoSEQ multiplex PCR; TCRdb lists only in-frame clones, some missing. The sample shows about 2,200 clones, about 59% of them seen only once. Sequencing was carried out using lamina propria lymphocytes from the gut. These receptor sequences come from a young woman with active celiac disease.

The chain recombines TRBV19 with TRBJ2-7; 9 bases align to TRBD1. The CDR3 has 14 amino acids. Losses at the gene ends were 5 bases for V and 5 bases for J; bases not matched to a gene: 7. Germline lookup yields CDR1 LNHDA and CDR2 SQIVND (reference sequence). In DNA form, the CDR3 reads TGTGCCAGTAGTCTTTTGGGACAGGGCAACGAGCAGTACTTC. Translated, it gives CASSLLGQGNEQYF.

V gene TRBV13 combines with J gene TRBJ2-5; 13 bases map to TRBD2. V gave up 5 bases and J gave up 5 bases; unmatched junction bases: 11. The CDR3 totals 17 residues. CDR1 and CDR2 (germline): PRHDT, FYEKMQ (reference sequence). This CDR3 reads CASSLRLAGGPVETQYF. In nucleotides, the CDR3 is TGTGCCAGCAGCCTTAGACTAGCGGGAGGCCCCGTGGAGACCCAGTACTTC.

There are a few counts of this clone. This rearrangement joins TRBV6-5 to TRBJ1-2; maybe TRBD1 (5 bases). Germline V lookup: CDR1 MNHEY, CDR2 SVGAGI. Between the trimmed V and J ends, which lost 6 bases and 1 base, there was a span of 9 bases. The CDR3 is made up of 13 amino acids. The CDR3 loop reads CASSLGHNYGYTF. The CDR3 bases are TGTGCCAGCAGCTTAGGACATAACTATGGCTACACCTTC.

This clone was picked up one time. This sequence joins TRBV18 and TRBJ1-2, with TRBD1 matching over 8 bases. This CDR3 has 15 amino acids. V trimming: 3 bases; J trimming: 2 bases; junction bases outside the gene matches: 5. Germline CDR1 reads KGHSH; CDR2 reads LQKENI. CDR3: CASSPRTGPNYGYTF. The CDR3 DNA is TGTGCCAGCTCACCGCGGACAGGGCCGAACTATGGCTACACCTTC.

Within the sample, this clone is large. The CDR3 nucleotides read TGTGCCAGCAGCTCAGACAGTCCTATTGAAGCTTTCTTT. Protein sequence: CASSSDSPIEAFF. The gene calls are TRBV7-4 and TRBJ1-1; maybe TRBD1 (5 bases). CDR1 and CDR2 from the germline V gene are SGHVT and SQSDAQ. The CDR3 contains 13 residues. V lost 4 bases, J lost 7 bases, and 13 bases lay in between.

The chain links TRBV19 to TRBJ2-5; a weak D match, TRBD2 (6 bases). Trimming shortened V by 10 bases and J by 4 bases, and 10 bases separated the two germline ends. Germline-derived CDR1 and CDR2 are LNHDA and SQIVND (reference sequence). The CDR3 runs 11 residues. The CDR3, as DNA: TGTGCCACCGGGAGCGGAGAGACCCAGTACTTC. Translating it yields CATGSGETQYF.

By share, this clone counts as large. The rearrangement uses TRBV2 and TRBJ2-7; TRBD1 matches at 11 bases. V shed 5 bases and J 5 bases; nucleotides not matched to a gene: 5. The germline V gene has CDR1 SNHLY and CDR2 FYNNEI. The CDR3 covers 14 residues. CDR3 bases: TGTGCCAGCAGTTGGGACAGGGGGACTAACGAGCAGTACTTC. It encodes CASSWDRGTNEQYF.

Here the CDR3 DNA reads TGTGCCAGCAGTTTAAAGAACACCGGGGAGCTGTTTTTT. Its protein product is CASSLKNTGELFF. This chain links TRBV2 with TRBJ2-2; D gene ambiguous. Trimming took 5 bases from V and 1 from J, leaving 5 bases between them. There are 13 residues in the CDR3. Germline V gene lookup returns CDR1 SNHLY and CDR2 FYNNEI. Using reference TRBV2 and TRBJ2-2 for the parts outside the CDR3, the full variable domain is EPEVTQTPSHQVTQMGQEVILRCVPISNHLYFYWYRQILGQKVEFLVSFYNNEISEKSEIFDDQFSVERPDGSNFTLKIRSTKLEDSAMYFCASSLKNTGELFFGEGSRLTVL.

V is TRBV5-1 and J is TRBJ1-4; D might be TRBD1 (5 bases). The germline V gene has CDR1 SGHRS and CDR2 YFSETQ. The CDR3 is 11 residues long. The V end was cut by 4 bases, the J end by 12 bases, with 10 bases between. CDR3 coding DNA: TGCGCCAGCAGCCTGGGACGGGAACTGTTTTTT. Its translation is CASSLGRELFF.

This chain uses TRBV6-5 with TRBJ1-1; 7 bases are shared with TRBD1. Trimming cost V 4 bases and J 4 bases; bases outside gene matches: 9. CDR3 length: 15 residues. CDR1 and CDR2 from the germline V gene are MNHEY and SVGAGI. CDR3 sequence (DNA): TGTGCCAGCAGTTCTCGACAGGGACTCGGCACTGAAGCTTTCTTT. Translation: CASSSRQGLGTEAFF.

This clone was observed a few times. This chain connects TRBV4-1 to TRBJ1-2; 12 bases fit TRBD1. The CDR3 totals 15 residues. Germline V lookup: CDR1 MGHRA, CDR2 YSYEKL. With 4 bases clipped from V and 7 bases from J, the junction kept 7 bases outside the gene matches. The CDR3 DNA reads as TGCGCCAGCAGCCCCTGGGACAGGGGGCTATTTGGCTACACCTTC. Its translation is CASSPWDRGLFGYTF.

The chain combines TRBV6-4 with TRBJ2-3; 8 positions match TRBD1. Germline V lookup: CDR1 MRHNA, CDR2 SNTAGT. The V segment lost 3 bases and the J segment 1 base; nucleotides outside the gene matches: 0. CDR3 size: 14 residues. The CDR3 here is CASSEQGGTDTQYF. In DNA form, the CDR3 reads TGTGCCAGCAGTGAACAGGGGGGCACAGATACGCAGTATTTT.

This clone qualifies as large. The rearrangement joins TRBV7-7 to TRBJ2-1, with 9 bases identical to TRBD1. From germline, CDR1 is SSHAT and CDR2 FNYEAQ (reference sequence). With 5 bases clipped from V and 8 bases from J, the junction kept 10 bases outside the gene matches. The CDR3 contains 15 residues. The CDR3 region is CASSPGTGNGDEQFF. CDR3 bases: TGTGCCAGCAGCCCAGGGACAGGGAATGGTGATGAGCAGTTCTTC.

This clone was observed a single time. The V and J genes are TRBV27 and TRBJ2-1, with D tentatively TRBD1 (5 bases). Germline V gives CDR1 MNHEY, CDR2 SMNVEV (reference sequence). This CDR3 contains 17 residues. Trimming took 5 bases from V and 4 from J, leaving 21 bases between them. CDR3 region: CASSPRPLGHLYNEQFF. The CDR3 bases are TGTGCCAGCAGTCCTAGGCCCCTGGGGCACCTTTACAATGAGCAGTTCTTC.

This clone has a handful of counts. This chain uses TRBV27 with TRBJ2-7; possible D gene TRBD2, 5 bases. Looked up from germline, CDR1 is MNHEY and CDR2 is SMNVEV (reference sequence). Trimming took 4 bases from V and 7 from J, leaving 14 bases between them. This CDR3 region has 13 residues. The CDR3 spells CASSSRTEWEQYF. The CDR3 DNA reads TGTGCCAGCAGTTCTAGGACTGAGTGGGAGCAGTACTTC.

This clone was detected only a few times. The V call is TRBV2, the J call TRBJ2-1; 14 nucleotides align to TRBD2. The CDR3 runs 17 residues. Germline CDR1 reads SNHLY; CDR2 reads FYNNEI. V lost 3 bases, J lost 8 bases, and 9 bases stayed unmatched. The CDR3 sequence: CASSDPPGLAGADEQFF. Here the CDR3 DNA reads TGTGCCAGCAGTGATCCTCCGGGACTAGCGGGAGCGGATGAGCAGTTCTTC.

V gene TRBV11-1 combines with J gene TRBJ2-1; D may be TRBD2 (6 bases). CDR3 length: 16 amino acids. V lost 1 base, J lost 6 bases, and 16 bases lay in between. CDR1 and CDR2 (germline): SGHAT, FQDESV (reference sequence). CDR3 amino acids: CASSLVVGSIFNEQFF. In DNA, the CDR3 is TGTGCCAGCAGCTTAGTTGTCGGGAGCATCTTCAATGAGCAGTTCTTC.